This is a list of T cell receptor beta chains from one sample in a study of metastatic and nonmetastatic thyroid tumors. TCRdb reassembled clones from the PCR reads with MiXCR. The sample consists of about 38,000 clones, roughly 26% of them appearing once. Sequences were obtained from blood. These receptors all come from a female donor with papillary thyroid cancer or a benign thyroid nodule (not recorded which). Some clones in this sample may be carry-over from other donors' samples. CDR3s include the opening cysteine and the closing phenylalanine or tryptophan. The D gene is left open where the match is weak. Some rows have no size entry. The others give once, few or many, or a class for an expanded clone.

CDR3aa	CDR3nt	j_gene	d_gene	abundance	v_gene
CAISATGTSGMYEQYF	TGTGCCATCAGTGCCACCGGGACTAGCGGGATGTACGAGCAGTACTTC	TRBJ2-7	TRBD2	.	TRBV10-3
CATSRGYSRTAEALF	TGTGCCACCAGCAGAGGTTACAGCCGAACCGCTGAAGCTCTCTTT	TRBJ1-1	.	.	TRBV15
CASSLRGGGLYEQYF	TGTGCCAGCAGCCTACGGGGCGGGGGGCTCTACGAGCAGTACTTC	TRBJ2-7	TRBD2	.	TRBV6-1
CASSQGGAGVGYNEQFF	TGTGCCAGCAGCCAAGGCGGAGCGGGAGTGGGGTACAATGAGCAGTTCTTC	TRBJ2-1	TRBD2	.	TRBV14
CASSRGQGLTDTQYF	TGCGCCAGCTCTAGGGGGCAGGGGCTCACAGATACGCAGTATTTT	TRBJ2-3	TRBD1	many	TRBV5-1
CASSLLGISGYTF	TGCGCCAGCAGCTTGCTGGGGATCAGTGGCTACACCTTC	TRBJ1-2	.	few	TRBV5-1
CSARIVTSGSDSYEQYF	TGCAGTGCCCGAATCGTGACTAGCGGCTCGGACTCCTACGAGCAGTACTTC	TRBJ2-7	TRBD2	.	TRBV20-1
CASSVTPYEQYF	TGTGCCAGCAGCGTTACACCCTACGAGCAGTACTTC	TRBJ2-7	.	.	TRBV6-1
CASSENPGTGNQPQHF	TGTGCCAGCAGTGAAAATCCCGGGACAGGTAATCAGCCCCAGCATTTT	TRBJ1-5	TRBD1	medium-sized	TRBV6-1
CASSYLTSGSTGKLFF	TGTGCCAGCAGTTACTTGACTAGCGGGAGCACCGGGAAGCTGTTTTTT	TRBJ2-2	TRBD2	few	TRBV6-5
CSASGRASTADTQYF	TGCAGTGCTAGCGGGAGGGCCTCCACCGCAGATACGCAGTATTTT	TRBJ2-3	TRBD2	many	TRBV20-1